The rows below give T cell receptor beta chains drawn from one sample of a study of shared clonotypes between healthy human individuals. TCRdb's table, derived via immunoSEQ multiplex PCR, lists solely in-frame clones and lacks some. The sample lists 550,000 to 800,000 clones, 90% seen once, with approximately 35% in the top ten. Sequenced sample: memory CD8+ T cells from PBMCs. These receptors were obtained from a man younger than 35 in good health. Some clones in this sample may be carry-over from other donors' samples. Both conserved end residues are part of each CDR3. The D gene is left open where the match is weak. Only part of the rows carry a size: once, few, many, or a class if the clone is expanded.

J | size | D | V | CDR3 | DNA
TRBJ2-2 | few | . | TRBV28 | CASSLVAGELFF | TGTGCCAGCAGTTTAGTGGCCGGGGAGCTGTTTTTT
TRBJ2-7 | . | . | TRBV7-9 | CASSSDRDVSYEQYF | TGTGCCAGCAGTTCGGATCGGGACGTCTCCTACGAGCAGTACTTC
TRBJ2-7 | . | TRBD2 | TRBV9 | CASSVAGRGYEQYF | TGTGCCAGCAGCGTAGCCGGGAGGGGATACGAGCAGTACTTC
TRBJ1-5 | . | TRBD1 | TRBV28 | CASSLTGGAGNQPQHF | TGTGCCAGCAGCCTCACAGGGGGCGCGGGCAATCAGCCCCAGCATTTT
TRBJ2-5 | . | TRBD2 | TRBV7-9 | CASSSRTSGRPLQGTQYF | TGTGCCAGCAGCTCCCGGACTAGCGGGAGGCCCCTCCAAGGAACCCAGTACTTC
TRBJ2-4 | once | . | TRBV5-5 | CASSLEGFVAKNIQYF | TGTGCCAGCAGCTTGGAAGGTTTCGTAGCCAAAAACATTCAGTACTTC
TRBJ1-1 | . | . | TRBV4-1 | CASSQGPTLNTEAFF | TGCGCCAGCAGCCAAGGGCCTACGCTGAACACTGAAGCTTTCTTT
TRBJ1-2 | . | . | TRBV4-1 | CASSQDQWVQNYGYTF | TGCGCCAGCAGCCAAGATCAGTGGGTACAGAACTATGGCTACACCTTC
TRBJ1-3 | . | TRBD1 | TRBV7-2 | CASSLDRGTGNTIYF | TGTGCCAGCAGCTTAGACAGGGGGACTGGAAACACCATATATTTT
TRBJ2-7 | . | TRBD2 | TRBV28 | CASSLLSGRAYGQYF | TGTGCCAGCAGTTTACTTAGCGGGAGGGCTTACGGGCAGTACTTC
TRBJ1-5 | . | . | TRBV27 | CASSLLASNQPQHF | TGTGCCAGCAGTTTATTGGCTAGCAATCAGCCCCAGCATTTT
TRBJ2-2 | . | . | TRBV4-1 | CASSPRVGGPGELFF | TGCGCCAGCAGCCCCAGAGTGGGAGGCCCCGGGGAGCTGTTTTTT
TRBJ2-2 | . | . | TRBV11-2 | CASSPPGITNTGELFF | TGTGCCAGCAGCCCCCCAGGCATCACGAACACCGGGGAGCTGTTTTTT
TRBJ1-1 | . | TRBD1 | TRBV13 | CASSLERGQAFF | TGTGCCAGCAGCTTAGAGAGGGGGCAAGCTTTCTTT
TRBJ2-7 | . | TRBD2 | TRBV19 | CASRTSGSSEQYF | TGTGCCAGCAGGACTAGCGGGAGCTCCGAGCAGTACTTC
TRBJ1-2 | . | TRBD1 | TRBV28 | CASSLSTGTDPSSGGDYTF | TGTGCCAGCAGCCTTTCTACGGGGACAGATCCTTCCTCGGGGGGTGACTACACCTTC
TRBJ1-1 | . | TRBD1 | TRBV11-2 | CASSWDRGAPEAFF | TGTGCCAGCAGCTGGGACAGGGGGGCCCCTGAAGCTTTCTTT
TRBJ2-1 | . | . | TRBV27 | CASRRHRWAGVKEQFF | TGTGCCAGCAGACGACATCGATGGGCTGGCGTTAAGGAGCAGTTCTTC
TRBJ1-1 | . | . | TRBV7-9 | CASSTGQRNTEAFF | TGTGCCAGCAGCACAGGACAGAGGAACACTGAAGCTTTCTTT
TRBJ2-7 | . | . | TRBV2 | CASSYSRETPYEQYF | TGTGCCAGCAGTTACTCAAGGGAAACCCCCTACGAGCAGTACTTC
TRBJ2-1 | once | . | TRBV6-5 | CASSYSSDEQFF | TGTGCCAGCAGTTACTCCAGCGATGAGCAGTTCTTC
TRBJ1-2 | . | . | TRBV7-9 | CASSLGDPANYGYTF | TGTGCCAGCAGCTTGGGGGACCCCGCGAACTATGGCTACACCTTC
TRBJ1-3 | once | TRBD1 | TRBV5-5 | CASSLFITGGKIFTGNTIYF | TGTGCCAGCAGCTTATTTATCACAGGGGGAAAGATATTCACTGGAAACACCATATATTTT
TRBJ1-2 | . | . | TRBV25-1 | CASSGRNYGYTF | TGTGCCAGCAGTGGCCGGAACTATGGCTACACCTTC
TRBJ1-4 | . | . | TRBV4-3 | CASSQVLASTNEKLFF | TGCGCCAGCAGCCAAGTTTTGGCCTCAACTAATGAAAAACTGTTTTTT
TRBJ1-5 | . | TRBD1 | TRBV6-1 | CASSEDRGPNQPQHF | TGTGCCAGCAGTGAAGACAGGGGGCCTAATCAGCCCCAGCATTTT
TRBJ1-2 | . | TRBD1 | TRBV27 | CASSSGGANYGYTF | TGTGCCAGCAGTTCAGGGGGCGCTAACTATGGCTACACCTTC
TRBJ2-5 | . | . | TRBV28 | CASSLSKAEWGETQYF | TGTGCCAGCAGTTTATCAAAAGCAGAGTGGGGTGAGACCCAGTACTTC
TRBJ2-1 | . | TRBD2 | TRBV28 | CASSFPTSGRLNEQFF | TGTGCCAGCAGTTTCCCGACTAGCGGGAGGCTCAATGAGCAGTTCTTC
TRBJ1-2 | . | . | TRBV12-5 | CASGLSYREDGYTF | TGTGCTAGTGGTTTGAGTTACAGGGAGGATGGCTACACCTTC
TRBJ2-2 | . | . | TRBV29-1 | CSVLGESGELFF | TGCAGCGTTCTCGGGGAATCCGGGGAGCTGTTTTTT
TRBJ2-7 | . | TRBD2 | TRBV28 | CASSSLAGGPTYEQYF | TGTGCCAGCAGCTCTTTAGCGGGAGGGCCCACCTACGAGCAGTACTTC
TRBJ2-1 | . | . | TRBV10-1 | CASSESGTEQFF | TGCGCCAGCAGTGAGTCCGGGACTGAGCAGTTCTTC
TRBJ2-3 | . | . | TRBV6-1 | CASSETGEGVADTQYF | TGTGCCAGCAGTGAGACAGGGGAGGGAGTGGCAGATACGCAGTATTTT
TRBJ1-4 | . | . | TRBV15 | CATSRDQFETSTINEKLFF | TGTGCCACCAGCAGAGATCAATTTGAGACATCCACCATCAATGAAAAACTGTTTTTT
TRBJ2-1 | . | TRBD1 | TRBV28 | CASSPRDRAYNEQFF | TGTGCCAGCAGCCCTCGGGACAGGGCCTACAATGAGCAGTTCTTC
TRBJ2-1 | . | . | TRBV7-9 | CASSPSKREQFF | TGTGCCAGCAGCCCCTCAAAACGGGAGCAGTTCTTC
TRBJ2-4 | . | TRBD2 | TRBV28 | CASSFPLDGRATKNIQYF | TGTGCCAGCAGTTTCCCGTTAGACGGGAGGGCCACCAAAAACATTCAGTACTTC
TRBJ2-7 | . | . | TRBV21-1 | CASSKLKRDAYEQYF | TGTGCCAGCAGCAAATTGAAACGGGACGCCTACGAGCAGTACTTC
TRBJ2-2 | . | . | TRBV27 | CASSTLNTGELFF | TGTGCCAGCAGTACACTAAACACCGGGGAGCTGTTTTTT
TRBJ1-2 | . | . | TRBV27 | CASSLTGGGPPGYTF | TGTGCCAGCAGTTTAACGGGGGGAGGGCCTCCGGGCTACACCTTC
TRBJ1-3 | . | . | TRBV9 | CASSGWGEGIGNTIYF | TGTGCCAGCAGCGGTTGGGGGGAGGGAATTGGAAACACCATATATTTT
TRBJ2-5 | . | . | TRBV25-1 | CASSESGFQETQYF | TGTGCCAGCAGTGAATCCGGTTTCCAAGAGACCCAGTACTTC
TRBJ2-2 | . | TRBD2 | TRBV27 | CASSSGSPEVGELFF | TGTGCCAGCAGTAGCGGGAGTCCAGAGGTCGGGGAGCTGTTTTTT
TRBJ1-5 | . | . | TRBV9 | CASSSTGIAQHF | TGTGCCAGCAGCTCTACAGGGATAGCCCAGCATTTT
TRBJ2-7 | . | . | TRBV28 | CASTWDTSYEQYF | TGTGCCAGCACCTGGGACACCTCCTACGAGCAGTACTTC
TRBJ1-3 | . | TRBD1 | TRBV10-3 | CAISDRDSGNTIYF | TGTGCCATCAGCGACAGGGACTCTGGAAACACCATATATTTT
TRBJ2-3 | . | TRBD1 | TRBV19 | CASSSRDRDTQYF | TGTGCCAGTAGTTCCAGGGACAGGGATACGCAGTATTTT
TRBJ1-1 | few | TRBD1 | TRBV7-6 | CASSFVAGDSHLNTEAFF | TGTGCCAGCAGCTTTGTAGCAGGGGACAGCCACTTGAACACTGAAGCTTTCTTT
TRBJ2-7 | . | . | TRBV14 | CASSQGGTVPYEQYF | TGTGCCAGCAGCCAAGGGGGCACGGTACCCTACGAGCAGTACTTC
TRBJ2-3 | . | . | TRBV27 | CASSLRQPYTDTQYF | TGTGCCAGCAGTTTGAGGCAGCCATACACAGATACGCAGTATTTT
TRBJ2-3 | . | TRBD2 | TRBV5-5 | CASSLAGLDTDTQYF | TGTGCCAGCAGCTTGGCTGGACTAGACACAGATACGCAGTATTTT
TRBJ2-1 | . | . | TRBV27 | CASSISGWHNEQFF | TGTGCCAGCAGTATAAGCGGTTGGCACAATGAGCAGTTCTTC
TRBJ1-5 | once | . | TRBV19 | CASKEWGSNQPQHF | TGTGCCAGTAAGGAGTGGGGGAGCAATCAGCCCCAGCATTTT
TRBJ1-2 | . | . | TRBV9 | CASSVESGDYGYTF | TGTGCCAGCAGCGTAGAATCAGGGGACTATGGCTACACCTTC